This T cell receptor beta chain was sequenced for a study of T cell responses to AZD1222 COVID-19 vaccine. Study observations and caveats: White British donors predominated, females outnumbered males, and clonal diversity was possibly underestimated. At study baseline, merely over 5 AZD1222 recipients were seropositive. The study found Spike-specific TCR breadth and depth rose after two AZD1222 doses.

This clone came up once. As yet, its antigen is unknown. The CDR3 covers 14 residues. V lost 2 bases, J lost 7 bases, and 5 bases stayed unmatched. Germline V gene sequence: CDR1 SGHDT, CDR2 YYEEEE. Libraries were prepared by immunoSEQ multiplex PCR; TCRdb keeps only in-frame clonotypes and omits some of them. Here the sample spans 70,000 or so clones, around four fifths being singletons. The genes are TRBV5-6 and TRBJ1-4; 7 nucleotides agree with TRBD1. The sequence derives from an adult who received the AZD1222 COVID-19 vaccine. The sample here was peripheral blood, taken 28 days after the second AZD1222 dose. The CDR3 spells CASSLKGAGEKLFF. CDR3 nucleotides: TGTGCCAGCAGCTTAAAGGGGGCGGGTGAAAAACTGTTTTTT.